The 22 T cell receptor beta chains below all came from one sample that was sequenced in a study of cytomegalovirus exposure and HLA in healthy donors (TCRdb year 2017). The protocol used for the library was the immunoSEQ multiplex PCR assay. A mixture of 60 forward primers for TCR Vbeta segments and 13 reverse primers for TCR Jbeta segments was used in the multiplex PCR. Here the immuneACCESS table is served through TCRdb, limited to in-frame sequences with V and J called. Missing clones are a known gap in these copies; in checked studies unresolved V genes cover under half, and the rest lacks a known reason. This sample is represented by 90,000 to 140,000 clones; around 80% of them were singletons. The biggest ten clones account for 6.9% of the sample. Specimen: PBMCs. Every receptor here comes from a man between 25 and 39 years old in good health and CMV-seropositive.

The V gene is TRBV9, the J gene TRBJ2-5; D unresolved. This CDR3 comprises 14 residues. Trimming removed 0 bases from V and 1 base from J, with 7 bases in between. Germline V lookup: CDR1 SGDLS, CDR2 YYNGEE. DNA for the CDR3: TGTGCCAGCAGCGTAGGAAACTTCCAAGAGACCCAGTACTTC. Residues: CASSVGNFQETQYF.

The gene calls are TRBV9 and TRBJ2-7, with D tentatively TRBD2 (6 bases). Germline V gives CDR1 SGDLS, CDR2 YYNGEE. The CDR3 consists of 14 residues. V was cut by 5 bases and J by 3 bases, with 15 bases left in between. This CDR3 is CASSRTGTHYEQYF. In DNA form, the CDR3 reads TGTGCCAGCAGTAGAACCGGGACTCACTACGAGCAGTACTTC.

V usage is TRBV12-5 and J usage is TRBJ2-3; D is perhaps TRBD1 (6 bases). There are 12 residues in the CDR3. CDR1 and CDR2 (germline): LGHNT, FRNRAP. Trimming removed 6 bases from V and 6 bases from J, with 10 bases in between. The CDR3 nucleotides are TGTGCTAGTGGGTCAGGGGAGGATACGCAGTATTTT. The encoded protein is CASGSGEDTQYF.

This chain links TRBV19 with TRBJ2-7; 7 nucleotides line up with TRBD1. V lost 6 bases to trimming and J lost 1 base; unmatched junction nucleotides: 6. This CDR3 contains 14 residues. Germline CDR1 is LNHDA and CDR2 is SQIVND (reference sequence). For the CDR3, the DNA is TGTGCCAGTAGCCAAGGGACAGCGTCCTACGAGCAGTACTTC. Amino acid sequence: CASSQGTASYEQYF.

As regards this clone: At one end, the junction sequence differs from germline, possibly due to a read error. The chain is built from TRBV11-2 and TRBJ2-7; D is perhaps TRBD1 (5 bases). This CDR3 spans 11 amino acids. Germline V gives CDR1 SGHAT, CDR2 FQNNGV. DNA of the CDR3: TGTGCCAGCAGCTTAGCGAGACAGCCACTGTTC. Amino acids: CASSLARQPLF.

This clone was detected only once. The chain joins TRBV29-1 to TRBJ2-5, with TRBD2 matching over 9 bases. V shed 5 bases and J 2 bases; nucleotides not matched to a gene: 6. Germline CDR1 is SQVTM and CDR2 is ANQGSEA. The length of the CDR3 is 14 residues. This chain's CDR3 is CSVSPTSGQETQYF. The CDR3 nucleotides read TGCAGCGTTAGCCCGACTAGCGGTCAAGAGACCCAGTACTTC.

This chain connects TRBV18 to TRBJ1-3, with no clear D. V lost 2 bases to trimming and J lost 6 bases, with 11 bases between them. CDR3 length: 14 amino acids. Germline V gene lookup returns CDR1 KGHSH and CDR2 LQKENI. This CDR3 reads CASSPMESSNTIYF. The CDR3 DNA follows: TGTGCCAGCTCACCAATGGAGAGTTCAAACACCATATATTTT. Based on the CDR3 plus reference TRBV18 and TRBJ1-3, the full variable domain is NAGVMQNPRHLVRRRGQEARLRCSPMKGHSHVYWYRQLPEEGLKFMVYLQKENIIDESGMPKERFSAEFPKEGPSILRIQQVVRGDSAAYFCASSPMESSNTIYFGEGSWLTVV.

This chain links TRBV6-6 with TRBJ2-7; D may be TRBD2 (6 bases). From germline, CDR1 is MNHNY and CDR2 SVGAGI (reference sequence). V shed 4 bases and J shed 6 bases, with 13 bases lying between them. The CDR3 is made up of 13 amino acids. The CDR3 bases are TGTGCCAGCAGTTCCCGTGGGGGGATCGAGCAGTACTTC. Amino acids: CASSSRGGIEQYF.

The V gene is TRBV7-9, the J gene TRBJ1-2; D is perhaps TRBD1 (6 bases). Germline lookup yields CDR1 SEHNR and CDR2 FQNEAQ (reference sequence). CDR3 length: 16 amino acids. Trimming cost V 2 bases and J 3 bases, with 16 bases left between them. CDR3 loop: CASSLWLQGRDYGYTF. DNA of the CDR3: TGTGCCAGCAGCTTATGGCTGCAGGGGCGGGACTATGGCTACACCTTC. The full variable domain, with the rest looked up from reference TRBV7-9 and TRBJ1-2, is DTGVSQNPRHKITKRGQNVTFRCDPISEHNRLYWYRQTLGQGPEFLTYFQNEAQLEKSRLLSDRFSAERPKGSFSTLEIQRTEQGDSAMYLCASSLWLQGRDYGYTFGSGTRLTVV.

The chain uses TRBV15 and TRBJ2-2; a possible D gene is TRBD2 (5 bases). This CDR3 spans 17 amino acids. Germline V gene lookup returns CDR1 LNHNV and CDR2 YYDKDF (reference sequence). The germline V and J ends were trimmed by 0 bases and 4 bases, with 15 bases remaining between them. DNA for the CDR3: TGTGCCACCAGCAGAGATAGTAGCGCGGGTGGCACCGGGGAGCTGTTTTTT. It encodes CATSRDSSAGGTGELFF.

The chain employs TRBV4-1 and TRBJ2-1; 12 nucleotides align to TRBD2. CDR3 length: 15 amino acids. Germline CDR1 MGHRA, CDR2 YSYEKL. J was trimmed by 8 bases and V by 2 bases; bases with no gene match: 4. The CDR3 loop is CASSQTLAGGYEQFF. The CDR3 DNA sequence: TGCGCCAGCAGCCAAACGCTAGCGGGGGGGTATGAGCAGTTCTTC.

The chain joins TRBV6-5 to TRBJ1-4, with D hard to call. The CDR3 is 14 amino acids. Per germline, CDR1 MNHEY and CDR2 SVGAGI. With 4 bases removed from V and 1 base from J, the gap between germline ends came to 7 bases. CDR3 sequence: CASSFTETNEKLFF. DNA of the CDR3: TGTGCCAGCAGTTTCACAGAAACTAATGAAAAACTGTTTTTT.

This clone appeared once. The rearrangement joins TRBV4-1 to TRBJ2-7; the D is unclear. Germline values: CDR1 MGHRA, CDR2 YSYEKL. V dropped 0 bases and J dropped 0 bases, with 12 bases sitting between them. This CDR3 comprises 16 residues. This chain's CDR3 is CASSQDPRLYSYEQYF. The CDR3 nucleotides read TGCGCCAGCAGCCAAGATCCCCGACTGTACTCCTACGAGCAGTACTTC.

The rearrangement joins TRBV6-5 to TRBJ1-1; no firm D call. Trimming took 2 bases from V and 4 from J, leaving 14 bases between them. The CDR3 covers 15 residues. CDR1 is MNHEY and CDR2 is SVGAGI in the germline V gene. CDR3 nucleotides: TGTGCCAGCAGTTACCTCGCACGGGTGGCCACTGAAGCTTTCTTT. Protein product: CASSYLARVATEAFF.

The chain uses TRBV19 and TRBJ1-2, with TRBD1 as a possible D gene (5 bases). This CDR3 has 13 amino acids. Trimming took 8 bases from V and 1 from J, leaving 11 bases between them. Germline CDR1 LNHDA, CDR2 SQIVND (reference sequence). Here the CDR3 reads CASHQQDNYGYTF. CDR3 coding DNA: TGTGCCAGTCACCAACAGGATAACTATGGCTACACCTTC.

This chain joins TRBV10-1 and TRBJ2-7; the match to TRBD1 covers 7 bases. Germline V gene lookup returns CDR1 WNHNN and CDR2 SYGVQD (reference sequence). Trimming at V came to 10 bases and at J to 3 bases, leaving 15 bases not matched to a gene. The CDR3 has 15 residues. The CDR3 DNA is TGCGCCACCCACTTTCCCGGGACAGACGTCTACGAGCAGTACTTC. Protein: CATHFPGTDVYEQYF.

This sequence joins TRBV9 and TRBJ2-3; TRBD2 aligns across 7 bases. V lost 2 bases and J lost 0; bases outside the gene matches: 3. The CDR3 totals 15 residues. Germline V gene sequence: CDR1 SGDLS, CDR2 YYNGEE. Written as DNA, the CDR3 is TGTGCCAGCAGCGTCGGACTAGTTAGCACAGATACGCAGTATTTT. The encoded protein is CASSVGLVSTDTQYF. Full variable domain (remainder filled in from reference TRBV9 and TRBJ2-3): DSGVTQTPKHLITATGQRVTLRCSPRSGDLSVYWYQQSLDQGLQFLIQYYNGEERAKGNILERFSAQQFPDLHSELNLSSLELGDSALYFCASSVGLVSTDTQYFGPGTRLTVL.

V usage is TRBV6-5 and J usage is TRBJ1-5; D call uncertain. V lost 0 bases and J lost 7, with 7 bases in between. This CDR3 comprises 13 residues. Germline V gene data show CDR1 as MNHEY and CDR2 as SVGAGI. CDR3 bases: TGTGCCAGCAGTTACTCGAGGCAACAGCCCCAGCATTTT. This translates into CASSYSRQQPQHF.

The V call is TRBV5-1, the J call TRBJ2-2; 9 bases fit TRBD1. Trimming took 4 bases from V and 7 from J; bases not matched to a gene: 8. The CDR3 sequence is 15 residues long. The germline V gene encodes CDR1 SGHRS and CDR2 YFSETQ. For the CDR3, the DNA is TGCGCCAGCAGCCCGAGGACAGGGGAGGTCGGGGAGCTGTTTTTT. Protein: CASSPRTGEVGELFF. Looking up the rest from reference TRBV5-1 and TRBJ2-2 gives the full variable domain: KAGVTQTPRYLIKTRGQQVTLSCSPISGHRSVSWYQQTPGQGLQFLFEYFSETQRNKGNFPGRFSGRQFSNSRSEMNVSTLELGDSALYLCASSPRTGEVGELFFGEGSRLTVL.

The V gene is TRBV2, the J gene TRBJ2-7; 12 nucleotides align to TRBD1. Trimming removed 3 bases from V and 9 bases from J; junction bases left unmatched: 9. The CDR3 has 15 amino acids. Germline V gene lookup returns CDR1 SNHLY and CDR2 FYNNEI. CDR3 residues: CASSDWGTGGARQYF. The CDR3 nucleotides are TGTGCCAGCAGTGATTGGGGGACAGGGGGCGCGCGGCAGTACTTC.

This rearrangement joins TRBV6-5 to TRBJ2-7; 8 bases are a match to TRBD1. V was pared by 10 bases and J by 0 bases, with 8 bases of the junction left unmatched. This CDR3 contains 14 residues. Germline loops: CDR1 MNHEY, CDR2 SVGAGI. CDR3 nucleotides: TGTGCCACCTACCGGACAGGGAGCTCCTACGAGCAGTACTTC. Translation gives CATYRTGSSYEQYF.

The chain is built from TRBV5-4 and TRBJ2-7, with 9 bases aligning to TRBD2. J lost 9 bases, V lost 0 bases, and 4 bases had no gene match. The CDR3 extends over 13 amino acids. Germline assignment: CDR1 SGHNT and CDR2 YYREEE (reference sequence). CDR3 region: CASSLERGVGQYF. CDR3 sequence (DNA): TGTGCCAGCAGCTTGGAGCGGGGGGTCGGGCAGTACTTC. Full variable domain (outside the CDR3, taken from reference TRBV5-4 and TRBJ2-7): ETGVTQSPTHLIKTRGQQVTLRCSSQSGHNTVSWYQQALGQGPQFIFQYYREEENGRGNFPPRFSGLQFPNYSSELNVNALELDDSALYLCASSLERGVGQYFGPGTRLTVT.